This T cell receptor beta chain was identified during a study of CD8 T cells in Susac syndrome. Germline V gene sequence: CDR1 LGHDT, CDR2 YNNKEL (reference sequence). The junction had 7 bases not matched to a gene; V was cut back by 1 base and J by 4 bases. This CDR3 has 17 amino acids. The authors reverse transcribed roughly 0.5 to 1 ug RNA with random hexamers. TCRdb processed the immunoSEQ multiplex PCR reads anew with MiXCR; each CDR3 protein has one entry. The sample includes 110,000 to 150,000 distinct CDR3 sequences, approximately 96% of them seen just once. Sequencing input: CD4+ T cells from PBMCs. This chain uses TRBV3-1 with TRBJ2-7, with 13 bases identical to TRBD2. The TCR was taken from a human donor with Susac syndrome. The CDR3 DNA is TGTGCCAGCAGCCAAGCCTCTGGACTAGCGGGAGAGTACGAGCAGTACTTC. This encodes CASSQASGLAGEYEQYF.